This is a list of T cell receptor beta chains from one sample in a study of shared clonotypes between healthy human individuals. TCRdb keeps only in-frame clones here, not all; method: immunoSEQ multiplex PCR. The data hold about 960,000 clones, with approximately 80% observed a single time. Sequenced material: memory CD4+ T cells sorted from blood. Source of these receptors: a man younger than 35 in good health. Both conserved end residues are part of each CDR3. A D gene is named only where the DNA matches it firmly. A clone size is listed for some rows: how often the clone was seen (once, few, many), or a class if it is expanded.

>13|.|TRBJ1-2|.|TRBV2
TGTGCCAGCAGTGCCCTGATCGTCTCCTTCTACACCTTC
CASSALIVSFYTF
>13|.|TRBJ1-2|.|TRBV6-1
TGTGCCAGCAGTGAAACGACGGTCTATGGCTACACCTTC
CASSETTVYGYTF
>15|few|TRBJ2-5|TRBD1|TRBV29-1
TGCAGCGTCCACAAAGGGACAGGGGGCCAAGAGACCCAGTACTTC
CSVHKGTGGQETQYF
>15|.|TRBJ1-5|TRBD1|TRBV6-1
TGTGCCAGCAGTGAAGGACAGGGGATTCTACAGCCCCAGCATTTT
CASSEGQGILQPQHF
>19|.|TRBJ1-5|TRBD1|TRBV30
TGTGCCTGGAGTGTTTATCGACAGGGTGGAGGAGATAGCAATCAGCCCCAGCATTTT
CAWSVYRQGGGDSNQPQHF
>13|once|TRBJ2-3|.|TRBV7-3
TGTGCCAGCAGCTTACGTTGGGGAGATACGCAGTATTTT
CASSLRWGDTQYF
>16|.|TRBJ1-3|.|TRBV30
TGTGCCTGGAGTAACGTCGGGGGGCGATCCGGAAACACCATATATTTT
CAWSNVGGRSGNTIYF
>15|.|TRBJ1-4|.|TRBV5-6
TGTGCCAGCAGCTTGAAAATATTTGGTAATGAAAAACTGTTTTTT
CASSLKIFGNEKLFF
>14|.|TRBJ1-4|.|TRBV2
TGTGCCAGCAGACGGAACGCCGGAGGTGAAAAACTGTTTTTT
CASRRNAGGEKLFF
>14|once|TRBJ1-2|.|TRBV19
TGTGCCAGTAGTATACCCGCAGGGAACGGTGGCTACACCTTC
CASSIPAGNGGYTF
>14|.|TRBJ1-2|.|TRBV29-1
TGCAGCGTTGAAGAGGGGGAGGGGAACTATGGCTACACCTTC
CSVEEGEGNYGYTF
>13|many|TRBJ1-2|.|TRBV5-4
TGTGCCAGCAGTCCCGACGCCAACTATGGCTACACCTTC
CASSPDANYGYTF
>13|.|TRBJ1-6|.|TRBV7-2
TGTGCCAGCATTACAGGGTTTACTTCACCCCTCCACTTT
CASITGFTSPLHF
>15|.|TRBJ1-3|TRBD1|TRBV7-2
TGTGCCAGCAGCTTAAACAGGGGGACTGGAAACACCATATATTTT
CASSLNRGTGNTIYF
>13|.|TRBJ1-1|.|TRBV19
TGTGCCAGCACCCACAGGGAGAGCACTGAAGCTTTCTTT
CASTHRESTEAFF
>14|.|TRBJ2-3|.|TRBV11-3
TGTGCCAGCAGCCCCAGCGGGTTGGCAGATACGCAGTATTTT
CASSPSGLADTQYF
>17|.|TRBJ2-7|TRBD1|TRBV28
TGTGCCAGCAGTGGTAACCACCTAGGGACAGTCACCTACGAGCAGTACTTC
CASSGNHLGTVTYEQYF
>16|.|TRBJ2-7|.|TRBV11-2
TGTGCCAGCAGCTTAGATTATCCCCGTGGGACCTACGAGCAGTACTTC
CASSLDYPRGTYEQYF
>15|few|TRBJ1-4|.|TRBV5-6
TGTGCCAGCAGCTTAAGGGGACCAACTAATGAAAAACTGTTTTTT
CASSLRGPTNEKLFF
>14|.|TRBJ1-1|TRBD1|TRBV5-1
TGCGCCAGCAGTACGGGACAGGGGAACACTGAAGCTTTCTTT
CASSTGQGNTEAFF
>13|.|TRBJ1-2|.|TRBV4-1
TGCGCCAGCAGCCCCCAGGGAAACTATGGCTACACCTTC
CASSPQGNYGYTF
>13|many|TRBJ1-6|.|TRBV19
TGTGCCAGTAGTATCCCGGACCTGCCACCCCTCCACTTT
CASSIPDLPPLHF
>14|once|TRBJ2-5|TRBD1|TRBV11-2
TGTGCCAGCAGCCCCAGACAGGGACAAGAGACCCAGTACTTC
CASSPRQGQETQYF
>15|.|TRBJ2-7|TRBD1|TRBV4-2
TGTGCCAGCAGCCAAGGGACAGGGGGGGGCTACGAGCAGTACTTC
CASSQGTGGGYEQYF
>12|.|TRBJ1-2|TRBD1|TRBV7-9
TGTGCCAGCAGGGGACAGGACAGAGGCTACACCTTC
CASRGQDRGYTF
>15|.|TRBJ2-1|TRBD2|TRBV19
TGTGCCAGTAGTATAGTAGCGGGTCTCAACAATGAGCAGTTCTTC
CASSIVAGLNNEQFF
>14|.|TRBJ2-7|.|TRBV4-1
TGCGCCAGCAGCCAAATGGGTCAGAGACACGAGCAGTACTTC
CASSQMGQRHEQYF
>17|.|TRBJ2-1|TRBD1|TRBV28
TGTGCCAGCAGTCCATGGGACAGCTATTACTCCTACAATGAGCAGTTCTTC
CASSPWDSYYSYNEQFF
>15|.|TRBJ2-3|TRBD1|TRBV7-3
TGTGCCAGCAGCTTAAACAGGGGGATCACAGATACGCAGTATTTT
CASSLNRGITDTQYF